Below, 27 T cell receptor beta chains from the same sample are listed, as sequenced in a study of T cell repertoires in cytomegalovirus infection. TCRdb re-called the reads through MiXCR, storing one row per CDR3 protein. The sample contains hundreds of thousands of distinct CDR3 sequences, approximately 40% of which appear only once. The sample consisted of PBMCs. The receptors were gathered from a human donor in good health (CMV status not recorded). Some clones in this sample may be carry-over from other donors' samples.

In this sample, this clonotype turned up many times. DNA of the CDR3: TGTGCCAGCAGCTTAGGGGGGTTGGAAGCGGGAGCCCCGGGTAATGAGCAGTTCTTC. Translated, it gives CASSLGGLEAGAPGNEQFF. J is TRBJ2-1 and V is TRBV7-6; 8 bases fit TRBD2. The V gene's germline CDR1 is SGHVS and CDR2 FNYEAQ. Trimming removed 1 base from V and 7 bases from J; junction bases left unmatched: 18. The length of the CDR3 is 19 residues. Based on the CDR3 plus reference TRBV7-6 and TRBJ2-1, the full variable domain is GAGVSQSPRYKVTKRGQDVALRCDPISGHVSLYWYRQALGQGPEFLTYFNYEAQQDKSGLPNDRFSAERPEGSISTLTIQRTEQRDSAMYRCASSLGGLEAGAPGNEQFFGPGTRLTVL.

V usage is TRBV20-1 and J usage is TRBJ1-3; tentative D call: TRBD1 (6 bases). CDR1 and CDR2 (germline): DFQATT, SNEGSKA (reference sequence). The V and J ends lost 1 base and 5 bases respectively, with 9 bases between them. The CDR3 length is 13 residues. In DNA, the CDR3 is TGCAGTGCTAGAGTGGACAGCAGAAACACCATATATTTT. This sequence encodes CSARVDSRNTIYF.

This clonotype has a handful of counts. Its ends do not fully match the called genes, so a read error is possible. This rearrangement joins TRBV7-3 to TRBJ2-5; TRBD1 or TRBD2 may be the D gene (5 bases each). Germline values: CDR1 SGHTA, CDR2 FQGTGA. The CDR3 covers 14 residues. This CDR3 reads CASSVTGLQETQYF. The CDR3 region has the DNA TGTGCCAGCAGCGTAACGGGGCTCCAAGAGACCCAGTACTTC.

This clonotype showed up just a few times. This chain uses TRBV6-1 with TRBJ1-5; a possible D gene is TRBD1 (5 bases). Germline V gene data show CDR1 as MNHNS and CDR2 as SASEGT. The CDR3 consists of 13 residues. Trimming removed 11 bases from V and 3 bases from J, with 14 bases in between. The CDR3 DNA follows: TGTGCCGCAGGCGGGGGGAACAATCAGCCCCAGCATTTT. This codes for CAAGGGNNQPQHF.

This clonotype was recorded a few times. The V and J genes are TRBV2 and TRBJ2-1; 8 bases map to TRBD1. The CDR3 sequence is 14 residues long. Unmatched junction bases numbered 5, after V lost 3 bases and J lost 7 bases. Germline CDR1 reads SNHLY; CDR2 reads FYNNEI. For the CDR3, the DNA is TGTGCCAGCAGTGAGCAGGGGGCGGGGAATGAGCAGTTCTTC. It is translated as CASSEQGAGNEQFF. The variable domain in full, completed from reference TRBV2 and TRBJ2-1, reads EPEVTQTPSHQVTQMGQEVILRCVPISNHLYFYWYRQILGQKVEFLVSFYNNEISEKSEIFDDQFSVERPDGSNFTLKIRSTKLEDSAMYFCASSEQGAGNEQFFGPGTRLTVL.

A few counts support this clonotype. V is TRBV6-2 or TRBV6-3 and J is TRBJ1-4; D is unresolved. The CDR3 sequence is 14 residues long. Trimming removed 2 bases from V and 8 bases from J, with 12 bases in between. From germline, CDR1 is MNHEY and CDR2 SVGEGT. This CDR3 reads CASSYRLMGEKLFF. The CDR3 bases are TGTGCCAGCAGTTACCGATTGATGGGGGAAAAACTGTTTTTT.

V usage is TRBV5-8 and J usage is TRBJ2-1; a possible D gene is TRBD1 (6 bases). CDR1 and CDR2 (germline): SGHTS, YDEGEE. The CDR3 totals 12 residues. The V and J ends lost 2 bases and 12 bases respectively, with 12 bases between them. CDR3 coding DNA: TGTGCCAGCAGCTTCGGTAGGACAGCGCAGTTCTTC. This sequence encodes CASSFGRTAQFF.

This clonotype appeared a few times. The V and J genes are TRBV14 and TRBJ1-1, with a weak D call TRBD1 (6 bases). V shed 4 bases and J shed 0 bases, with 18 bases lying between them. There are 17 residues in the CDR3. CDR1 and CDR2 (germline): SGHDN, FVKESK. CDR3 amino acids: CASSRTRDTGLNTEAFF. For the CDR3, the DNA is TGTGCCAGCAGCCGTACCAGGGACACAGGGCTGAACACTGAAGCTTTCTTT.

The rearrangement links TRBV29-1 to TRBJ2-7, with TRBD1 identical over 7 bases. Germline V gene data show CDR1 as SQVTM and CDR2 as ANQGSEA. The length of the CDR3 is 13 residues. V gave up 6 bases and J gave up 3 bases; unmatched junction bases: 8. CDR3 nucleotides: TGCAGCGTCGCGGACAGGAGTATCTACGAGCAGTACTTC. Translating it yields CSVADRSIYEQYF.

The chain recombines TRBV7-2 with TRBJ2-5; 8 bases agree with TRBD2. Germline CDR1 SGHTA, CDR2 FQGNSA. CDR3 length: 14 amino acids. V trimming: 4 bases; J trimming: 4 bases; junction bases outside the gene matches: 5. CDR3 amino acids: CASSSPGRVETQYF. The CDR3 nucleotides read TGTGCCAGCAGCTCACCCGGGAGGGTAGAGACCCAGTACTTC.

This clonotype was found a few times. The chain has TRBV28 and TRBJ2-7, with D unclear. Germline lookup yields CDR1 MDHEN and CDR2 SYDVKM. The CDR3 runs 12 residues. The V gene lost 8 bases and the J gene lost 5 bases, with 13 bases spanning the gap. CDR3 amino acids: CASRTINNEQYF. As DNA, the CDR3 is TGTGCCAGCCGGACCATCAACAACGAGCAGTACTTC.

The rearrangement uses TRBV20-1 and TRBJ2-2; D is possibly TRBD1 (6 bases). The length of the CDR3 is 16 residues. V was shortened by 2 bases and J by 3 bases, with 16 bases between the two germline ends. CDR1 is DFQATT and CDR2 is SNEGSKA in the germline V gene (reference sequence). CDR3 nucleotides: TGCAGTGCTAGAAACCCCTGGGGGACATACACCGGGGAGCTGTTTTTT. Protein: CSARNPWGTYTGELFF.

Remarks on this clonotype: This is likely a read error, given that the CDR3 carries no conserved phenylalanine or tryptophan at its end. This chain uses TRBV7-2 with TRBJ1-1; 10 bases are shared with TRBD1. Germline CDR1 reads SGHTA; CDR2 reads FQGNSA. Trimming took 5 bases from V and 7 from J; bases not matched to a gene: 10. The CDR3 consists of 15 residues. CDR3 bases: TGTGCCAGCAGCACCCGGACAGGGGGTTTGGGTGAAGCTTTCCTT. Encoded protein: CASSTRTGGLGEAFL.

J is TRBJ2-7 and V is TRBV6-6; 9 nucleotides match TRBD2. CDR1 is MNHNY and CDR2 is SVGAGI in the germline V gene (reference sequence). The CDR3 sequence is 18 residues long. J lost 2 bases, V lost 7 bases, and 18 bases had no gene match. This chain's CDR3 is CASKGLRGGALAPYEQYF. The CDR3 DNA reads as TGTGCCAGCAAAGGCCTGCGCGGGGGGGCTTTGGCTCCCTACGAGCAGTACTTC.

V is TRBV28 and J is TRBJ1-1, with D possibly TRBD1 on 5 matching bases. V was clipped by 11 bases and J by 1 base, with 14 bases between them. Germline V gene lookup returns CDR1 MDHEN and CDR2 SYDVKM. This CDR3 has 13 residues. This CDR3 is CAAGQGKNTEAFF. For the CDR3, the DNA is TGTGCCGCGGGCCAGGGAAAGAACACTGAAGCTTTCTTT.

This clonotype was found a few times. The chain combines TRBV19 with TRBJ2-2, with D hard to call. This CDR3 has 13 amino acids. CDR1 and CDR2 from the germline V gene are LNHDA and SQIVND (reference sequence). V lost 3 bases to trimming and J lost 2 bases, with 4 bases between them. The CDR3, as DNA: TGTGCCAGTAGTATGGCTAACACCGGGGAGCTGTTTTTT. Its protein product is CASSMANTGELFF.

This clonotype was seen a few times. CDR3 sequence (DNA): TGTGCCAGCAGTTGGGATCCGGGGGACCAGCCCCAGCATTTT. This encodes CASSWDPGDQPQHF. This rearrangement joins TRBV6-2 or TRBV6-3 to TRBJ1-5; possibly TRBD1 for D (5 bases). V lost 4 bases to trimming and J lost 7 bases, with 14 bases between them. CDR1 is MNHEY and CDR2 is SVGEGT in the germline V gene. CDR3 size: 14 residues.

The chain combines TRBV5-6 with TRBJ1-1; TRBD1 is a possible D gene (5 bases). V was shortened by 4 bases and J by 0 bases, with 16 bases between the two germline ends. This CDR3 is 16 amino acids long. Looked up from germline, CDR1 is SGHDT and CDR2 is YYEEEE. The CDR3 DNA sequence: TGTGCCAGCAGCCCGAGCGGGACGGCGGTGAACACTGAAGCTTTCTTT. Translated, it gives CASSPSGTAVNTEAFF.

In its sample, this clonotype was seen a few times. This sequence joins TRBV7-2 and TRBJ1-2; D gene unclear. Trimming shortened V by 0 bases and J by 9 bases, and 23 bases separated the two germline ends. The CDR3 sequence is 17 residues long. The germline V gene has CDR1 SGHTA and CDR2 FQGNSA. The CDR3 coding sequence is TGTGCCAGCAGCTTAGCTTTAAGGTTGGGTGGTGGATGGCGCTACACCTTC. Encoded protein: CASSLALRLGGGWRYTF.

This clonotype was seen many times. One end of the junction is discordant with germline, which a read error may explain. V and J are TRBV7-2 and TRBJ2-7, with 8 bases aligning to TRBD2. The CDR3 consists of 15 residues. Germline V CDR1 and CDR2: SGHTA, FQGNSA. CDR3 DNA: TGTGCCAGCAGATTAGGGGCGCGGGAGGCCCACGAGCAGTACTTC. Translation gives CASRLGAREAHEQYF.

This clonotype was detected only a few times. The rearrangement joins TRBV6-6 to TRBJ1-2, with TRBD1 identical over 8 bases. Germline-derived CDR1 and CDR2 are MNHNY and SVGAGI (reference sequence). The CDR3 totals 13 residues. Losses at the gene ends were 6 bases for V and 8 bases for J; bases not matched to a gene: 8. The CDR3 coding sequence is TGTGCCAGCAGACCTGGACAGGGAAGCGGCTACACCTTC. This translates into CASRPGQGSGYTF.

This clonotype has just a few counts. CDR3: CASRSGLAGAYEQYF. In DNA form, the CDR3 reads TGTGCCAGCAGATCCGGACTAGCGGGGGCCTACGAGCAGTACTTC. V is TRBV12-3 or TRBV12-4 and J is TRBJ2-7, with 13 bases aligning to TRBD2. Germline trimming cut 6 bases from V and 2 bases from J; bases unmatched to any gene: 4. The CDR3 is made up of 15 amino acids.

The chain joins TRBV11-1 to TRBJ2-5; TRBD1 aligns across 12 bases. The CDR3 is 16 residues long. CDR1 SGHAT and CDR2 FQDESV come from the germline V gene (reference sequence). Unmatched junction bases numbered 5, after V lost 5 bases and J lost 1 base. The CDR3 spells CASSQGQGASQETQYF. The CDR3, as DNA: TGTGCCAGCAGCCAGGGACAGGGGGCGAGCCAAGAGACCCAGTACTTC.

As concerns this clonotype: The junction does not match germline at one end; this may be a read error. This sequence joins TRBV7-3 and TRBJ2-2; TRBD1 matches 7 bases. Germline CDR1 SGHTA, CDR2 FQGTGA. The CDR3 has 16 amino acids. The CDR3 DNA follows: TGTGCCAGCAGCCTAACTAGACAGGGTTCCACCGGGGAGCTGTTTTTT. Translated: CASSLTRQGSTGELFF.

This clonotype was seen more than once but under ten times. CDR3 loop: CASSSPQGQFNSPLHF. The CDR3 DNA reads TGTGCCAGCAGTTCCCCCCAGGGACAGTTTAATTCACCCCTCCACTTT. J is TRBJ1-6 and V is TRBV28, with 7 bases fitting TRBD1. Trimming took 4 bases from V and 6 from J; bases not matched to a gene: 9. The CDR3 covers 16 residues. Germline V lookup: CDR1 MDHEN, CDR2 SYDVKM. The whole variable domain, filled in from reference TRBV28 and TRBJ1-6, reads DVKVTQSSRYLVKRTGEKVFLECVQDMDHENMFWYRQDPGLGLRLIYFSYDVKMKEKGDIPEGYSVSREKKERFSLILESASTNQTSMYLCASSSPQGQFNSPLHFGNGTRLTVT.

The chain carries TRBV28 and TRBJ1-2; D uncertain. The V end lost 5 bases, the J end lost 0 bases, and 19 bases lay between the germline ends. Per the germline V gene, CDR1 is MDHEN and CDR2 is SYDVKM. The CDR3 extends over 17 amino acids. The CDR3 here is CASSLYGKNSANYGYTF. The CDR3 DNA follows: TGTGCCAGCAGTCTCTATGGGAAGAACTCAGCTAACTATGGCTACACCTTC.

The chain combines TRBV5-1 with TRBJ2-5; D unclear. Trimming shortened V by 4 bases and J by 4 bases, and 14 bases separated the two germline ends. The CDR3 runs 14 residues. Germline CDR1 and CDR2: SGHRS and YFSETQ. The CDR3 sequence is CASSHAARPETQYF. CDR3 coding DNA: TGCGCCAGCAGCCACGCAGCGAGGCCAGAGACCCAGTACTTC.